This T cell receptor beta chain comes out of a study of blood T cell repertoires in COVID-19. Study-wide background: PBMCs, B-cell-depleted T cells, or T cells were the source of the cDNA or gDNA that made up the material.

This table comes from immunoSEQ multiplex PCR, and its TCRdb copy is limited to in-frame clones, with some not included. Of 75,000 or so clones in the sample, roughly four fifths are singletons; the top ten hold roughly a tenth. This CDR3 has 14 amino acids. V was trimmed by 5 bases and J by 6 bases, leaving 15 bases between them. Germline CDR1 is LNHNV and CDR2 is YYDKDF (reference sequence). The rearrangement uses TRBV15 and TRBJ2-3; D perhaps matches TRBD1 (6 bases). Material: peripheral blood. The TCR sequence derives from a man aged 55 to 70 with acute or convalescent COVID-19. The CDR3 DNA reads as TGTGCCACCAGCCGAAGCCTTGACAGGGATACGCAGTATTTT. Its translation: CATSRSLDRDTQYF. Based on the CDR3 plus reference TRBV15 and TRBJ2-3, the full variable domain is DAMVIQNPRYQVTQFGKPVTLSCSQTLNHNVMYWYQQKSSQAPKLLFHYYDKDFNNEADTPDNFQSRRPNTSFCFLDIRSPGLGDTAMYLCATSRSLDRDTQYFGPGTRLTVL.